This T cell receptor beta chain was recorded in a study (dated by TCRdb to 2015 to 2017). As for the study more broadly: The study set out to test whether tumor-infiltrating Tregs in breast cancer get recruited from blood Tregs or are instead converted in situ from other CD4+ T cell subsets. Paper-wide results and their limitations: Rather than covering whole repertoires, validation in the larger cohort was restricted to a single TCR beta V-J rearrangement. Tumor memory CD4+ T cell TCR gene usage clustered with blood and lymph node memory CD4+ cells and lymph node naive CD4+ cells. The TCR alpha and beta sequences of tumor-infiltrating Tregs showed the greatest overlap with tumor naive CD4+ T cells, followed by blood naive CD4+ T cells.

Full-length TCR variable regions were amplified by 5' RACE PCR with constant-region reverse primers, followed by semi-nested PCR with Nested Universal Primer A. Using the ReliaPrep RNA Cell Miniprep System, total RNA was extracted, and the SMARTer RACE 5'/3' Kit was then used to reverse transcribe the RNA into 5'RACE-ready cDNA. An Illumina MiSeq was used to sequence the full-length TCR alpha and beta libraries, which had been barcoded with multiplex adaptors. On the study's bioinformatics: For each of nine subset-tissue groups, sequencing data from the five patients were combined, and the groups were compared by unsupervised clustering of TCR gene usage. The Morisita-Horn index, with shared sequences weighted by their contribution to each repertoire, was used to calculate repertoire similarity. TCRdb took the public reads, trimmed them with fastp at Q25, ran MiXCR for clone calling and kept in-frame beta chains. Rows with one shared CDR3 protein collapse into an entry with the most common genes and DNA. These V and J calls rely on TCRdb rather than the paper's analysis. Recorded for this sample are tens of thousands of distinct CDR3 sequences; about 28% of them occurred a single time. 2.1% of the sample comes from the top ten.

On this clonotype itself: Its cognate antigen has yet to be identified. The junction departs from the called germline gene at one end, perhaps through a read error.

To purify naive CD4+ T cells, the Miltenyi Naive CD4+ T Cell Isolation kit was used, and CD25 microbeads served to deplete Tregs. Tregs, naive and memory CD4+ T cells from tumor, blood and ipsilateral draining lymph nodes of about 5 breast cancer patients underwent full-length TCR alpha and beta sequencing. Ficoll density gradient centrifugation was used to isolate mononuclear cells from lymph nodes or from approximately 50 ml of peripheral blood. A purity exceeding 90% was confirmed by FACS for the sorted cell populations. The CDR1 and CDR2 encoded by the germline V gene are SGDLS and YYNGEE. From cysteine to phenylalanine, the CDR3 is 15 amino acids long. Only the CDR3 region is kept as DNA, spanning 45 bases read in frame from base 1.

The sequence was obtained from a female donor with breast cancer. Sequenced: naive CD4+ T cells sorted from blood. The cell subset or site label, as the study defines it: naive CD4+ T cells, CD4+CD45RA+CD25-. This chain joins TRBV9 to TRBJ2-2; the D region is possibly TRBD1 or TRBD2, each matching across 5 bases. CDR3 loop: CASSVAGTNTGELVF. The bases read TGTGCCAGCAGCGTAGCGGGGACGAACACCGGGGAGCTGGTTTTT.